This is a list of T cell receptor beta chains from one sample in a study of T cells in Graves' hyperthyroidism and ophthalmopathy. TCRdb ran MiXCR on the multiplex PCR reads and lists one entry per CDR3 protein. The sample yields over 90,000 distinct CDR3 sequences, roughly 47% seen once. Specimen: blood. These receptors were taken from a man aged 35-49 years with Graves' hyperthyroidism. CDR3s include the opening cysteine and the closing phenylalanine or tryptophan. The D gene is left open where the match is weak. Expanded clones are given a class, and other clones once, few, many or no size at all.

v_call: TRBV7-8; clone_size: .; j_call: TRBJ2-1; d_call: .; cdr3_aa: CASSSGEGARYNEQFF; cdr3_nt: TGTGCCAGCAGCTCGGGTGAAGGGGCGAGGTACAATGAGCAGTTCTTC
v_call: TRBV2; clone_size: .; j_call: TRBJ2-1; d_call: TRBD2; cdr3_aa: CASRPGLARGGTDTQFF; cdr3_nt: TGTGCCAGCAGGCCGGGACTAGCAAGGGGGGGCACAGATACGCAGTTCTTC
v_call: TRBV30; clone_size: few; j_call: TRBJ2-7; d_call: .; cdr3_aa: CAWRGVGEQYF; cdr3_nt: TGTGCCTGGAGGGGGGTGGGAGAGCAGTACTTC
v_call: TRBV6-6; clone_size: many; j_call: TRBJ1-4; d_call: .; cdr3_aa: CASSSGDRIGEKLFF; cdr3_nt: TGTGCCAGCAGCTCGGGAGACAGGATCGGCGAAAAACTGTTTTTT
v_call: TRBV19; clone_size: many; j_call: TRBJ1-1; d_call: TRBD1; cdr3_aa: CASSKGTGVYNTEAFF; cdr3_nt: TGTGCCAGTAGTAAGGGGACAGGGGTCTATAACACTGAAGCTTTCTTT
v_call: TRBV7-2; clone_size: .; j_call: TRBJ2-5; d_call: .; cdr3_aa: CASSLDQIGPSTETQYF; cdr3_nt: TGTGCCAGCAGCTTAGACCAGATCGGACCCTCGACAGAGACCCAGTACTTC
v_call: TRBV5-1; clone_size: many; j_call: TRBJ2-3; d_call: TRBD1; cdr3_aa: CASRTQGAGDTQYF; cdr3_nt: TGCGCCAGCCGGACACAGGGGGCAGGAGATACGCAGTATTTT
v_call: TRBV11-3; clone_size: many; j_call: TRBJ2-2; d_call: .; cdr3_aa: CASSGTVNTGELFF; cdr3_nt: TGTGCCAGCAGCGGGACTGTGAACACCGGGGAGCTGTTTTTT
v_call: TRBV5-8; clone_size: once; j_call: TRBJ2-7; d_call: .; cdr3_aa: CASSVAGLTYEQYF; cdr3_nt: TGTGCCAGCAGCGTGGCAGGGCTCACCTACGAGCAGTACTTC
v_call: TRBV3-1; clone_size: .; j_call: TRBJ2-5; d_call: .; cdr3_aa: CARSLAVQETQYF; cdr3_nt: TGTGCCCGCTCTCTGGCAGTTCAAGAGACCCAGTACTTC
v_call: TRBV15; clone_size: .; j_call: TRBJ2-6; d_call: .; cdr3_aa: CATSSDRSSGANVLTF; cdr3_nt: TGTGCCACCAGCAGCGACAGGAGCTCTGGGGCCAACGTCCTGACTTTC
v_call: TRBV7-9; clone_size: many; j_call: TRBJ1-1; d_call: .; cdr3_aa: CASSAGVTEAFF; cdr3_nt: TGTGCCAGCAGCGCAGGGGTGACTGAAGCTTTCTTT
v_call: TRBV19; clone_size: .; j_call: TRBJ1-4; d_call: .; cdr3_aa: CASSIEARSSYNEKLFF; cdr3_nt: TGTGCCAGTAGTATAGAAGCTAGGAGCTCCTACAATGAAAAACTGTTTTTT
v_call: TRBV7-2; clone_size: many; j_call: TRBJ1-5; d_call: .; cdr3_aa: CASSRNIGWQPQHF; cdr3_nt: TGTGCCAGCAGCCGGAATATTGGCTGGCAGCCCCAGCATTTT
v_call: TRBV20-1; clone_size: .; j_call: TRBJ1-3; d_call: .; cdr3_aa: CSASLGTGNTIYF; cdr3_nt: TGCAGTGCTAGTTTGGGGACTGGAAACACCATATATTTT
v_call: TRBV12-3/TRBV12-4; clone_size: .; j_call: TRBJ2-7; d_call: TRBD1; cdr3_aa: CASSQTGGGRTYEQYF; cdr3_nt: TGTGCCAGCAGTCAGACAGGGGGCGGCCGAACCTACGAGCAGTACTTC
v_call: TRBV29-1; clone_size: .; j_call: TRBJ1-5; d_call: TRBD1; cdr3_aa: CSVEVAGTDSQPQHF; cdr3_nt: TGCAGCGTTGAAGTAGCGGGGACAGATAGTCAGCCCCAGCATTTT
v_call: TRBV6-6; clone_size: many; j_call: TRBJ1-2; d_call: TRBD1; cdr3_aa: CASSYEQGVDYGYTF; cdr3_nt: TGTGCCAGCAGTTATGAGCAGGGGGTGGACTATGGCTACACCTTC
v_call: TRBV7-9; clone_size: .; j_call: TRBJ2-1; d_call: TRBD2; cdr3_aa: CASSLGSGSNEQFF; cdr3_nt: TGTGCCAGCAGCTTAGGTAGCGGGAGTAATGAGCAGTTCTTC
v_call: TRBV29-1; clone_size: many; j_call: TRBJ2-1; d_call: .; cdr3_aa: CSVDTDSSSYNEQFF; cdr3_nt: TGCAGCGTCGATACGGACTCGAGCTCCTACAATGAGCAGTTCTTC
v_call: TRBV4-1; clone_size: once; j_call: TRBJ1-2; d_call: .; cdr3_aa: CASSQATGWAVSLYGYTF; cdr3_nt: TGCGCCAGCAGCCAGGCGACAGGTTGGGCCGTATCTCTCTATGGCTACACCTTC
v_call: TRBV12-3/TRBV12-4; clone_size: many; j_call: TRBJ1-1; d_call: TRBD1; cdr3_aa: CASTKRGQLTEAFF; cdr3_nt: TGTGCCAGCACTAAAAGGGGACAGCTCACTGAAGCTTTCTTT